This T cell receptor beta chain derives from a study of regulatory T cells in long-lasting Graves disease. This clonotype has at least ten counts. Sample time point: persistent/refractory GD, antithyroid drugs over 5 years with positive TRAb. There was RNA extracted from PBMCs, and the TCR library was made from it. In building TCR beta libraries, iRepertoire HTBI primers were used together with Arm-PCR of CDR3 regions. TCRdb analysed the multiplex PCR reads with MiXCR anew, one entry per CDR3 protein. The sample shows about 460,000 distinct CDR3 sequences, less than 25% of them seen only once. The sequence was obtained from a female donor with Graves disease. Sequenced here: peripheral blood mononuclear cells (PBMCs), sampled when the disease was refractory, from a patient treated with antithyroid drugs.

The DNA of the CDR3 is TGTGCCAGCAGCCAAGGCATCTGGGAGCAGTACTTC. Translation gives CASSQGIWEQYF. The chain couples TRBV3-1 to TRBJ2-7, with no clear D. V was cut by 1 base and J by 7 bases, with 8 bases left in between. Germline V CDR1 and CDR2: LGHDT, YNNKEL (reference sequence). This CDR3 has 12 residues.